This T cell receptor (beta chain) was documented in a study of beta chain features in type 1 diabetes. CDR1 and CDR2 (germline): MNHNS, SASEGT. With 6 bases removed from V and 2 bases from J, the gap between germline ends came to 5 bases. This CDR3 has 13 residues. This clone has at least ten counts. The antigen is undetermined. A single heparinised draw of around 0.11 L on average was taken per donor. Since all of the isolated RNA was reverse transcribed, expressed TCRB transcripts were what got sequenced. Some clones are missing from TCRdb's copy, which holds only in-frame ones; the method was immunoSEQ multiplex PCR. The sample has around 300,000 clones; roughly 8% are singletons. Study-wide results and limits: Patients' naive, central memory and regulatory TCRB repertoires appeared more alike than those of healthy donors. Type 1 diabetes patients had TCRB CDR3s that were shorter (moderately but significantly so) in all four CD4+ subsets. PCR might favor shorter templates, but any such skew would affect patients and controls equally.

The source of this sequence is a woman aged 18 to 35 in good health. The chain carries TRBV6-1 and TRBJ2-6; D is undetermined. Source material: central memory CD4+ T cells from blood. The DNA for the CDR3 is TGTGCCAGCAGCCGAACTGGGGCCAACGTCCTGACTTTC. Residues: CASSRTGANVLTF.